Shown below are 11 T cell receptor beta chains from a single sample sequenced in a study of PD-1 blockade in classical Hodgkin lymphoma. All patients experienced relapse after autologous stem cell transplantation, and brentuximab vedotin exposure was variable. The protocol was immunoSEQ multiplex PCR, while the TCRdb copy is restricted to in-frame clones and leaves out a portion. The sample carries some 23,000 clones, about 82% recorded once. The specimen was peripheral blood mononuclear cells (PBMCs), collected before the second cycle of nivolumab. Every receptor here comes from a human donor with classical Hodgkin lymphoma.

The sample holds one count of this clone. The CDR3, as DNA: TGTGCCAGCAGCTTAGGGCAGGGGCGACGAGAAAAACTGTTTTTT. This gives the protein CASSLGQGRREKLFF. V gene TRBV11-2 combines with J gene TRBJ1-4; TRBD1 might be the D (6 bases). The V gene's germline CDR1 is SGHAT and CDR2 FQNNGV. Trimming shortened V by 1 base and J by 8 bases, and 14 bases separated the two germline ends. The CDR3 contains 15 residues.

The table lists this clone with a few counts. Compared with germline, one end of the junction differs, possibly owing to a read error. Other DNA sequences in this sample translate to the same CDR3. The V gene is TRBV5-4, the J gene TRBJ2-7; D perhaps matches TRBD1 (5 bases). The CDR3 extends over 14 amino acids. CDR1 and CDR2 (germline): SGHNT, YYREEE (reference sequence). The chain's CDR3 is CASSQDLGAYEQYF. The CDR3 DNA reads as TGCGCCAGCAGCCAAGATTTAGGGGCCTACGAGCAGTACTTC.

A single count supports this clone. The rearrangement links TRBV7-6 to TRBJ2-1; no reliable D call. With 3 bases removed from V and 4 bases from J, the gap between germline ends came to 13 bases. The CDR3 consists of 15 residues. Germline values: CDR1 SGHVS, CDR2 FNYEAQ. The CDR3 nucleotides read TGTGCCAGCAGCTTTTCGAGTAGCTCGTACAATGAGCAGTTCTTC. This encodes CASSFSSSSYNEQFF. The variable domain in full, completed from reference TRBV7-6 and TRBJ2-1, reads GAGVSQSPRYKVTKRGQDVALRCDPISGHVSLYWYRQALGQGPEFLTYFNYEAQQDKSGLPNDRFSAERPEGSISTLTIQRTEQRDSAMYRCASSFSSSSYNEQFFGPGTRLTVL.

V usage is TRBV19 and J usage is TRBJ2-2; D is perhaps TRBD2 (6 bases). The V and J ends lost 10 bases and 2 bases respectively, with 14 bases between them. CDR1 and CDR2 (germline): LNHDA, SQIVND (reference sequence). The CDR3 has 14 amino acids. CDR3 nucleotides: TGTGCCACCACCGGGACTTATAACACCGGGGAGCTGTTTTTT. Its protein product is CATTGTYNTGELFF.

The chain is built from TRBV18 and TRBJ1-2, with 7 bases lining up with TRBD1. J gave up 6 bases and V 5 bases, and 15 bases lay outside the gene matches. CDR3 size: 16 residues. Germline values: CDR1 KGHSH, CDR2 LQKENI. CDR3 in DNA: TGTGCCAGCTCATTAAAACTAGACAGGGAAGCGGATGGCTACACCTTC. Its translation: CASSLKLDREADGYTF.

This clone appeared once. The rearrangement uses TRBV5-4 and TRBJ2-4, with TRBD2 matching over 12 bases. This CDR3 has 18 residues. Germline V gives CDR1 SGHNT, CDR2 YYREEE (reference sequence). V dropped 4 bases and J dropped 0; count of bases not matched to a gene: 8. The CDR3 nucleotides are TGTGCCAGCAGCGCTGGACTAGCGGGACTCCTAGCCAAAAACATTCAGTACTTC. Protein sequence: CASSAGLAGLLAKNIQYF. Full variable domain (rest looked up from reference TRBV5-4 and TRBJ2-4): ETGVTQSPTHLIKTRGQQVTLRCSSQSGHNTVSWYQQALGQGPQFIFQYYREEENGRGNFPPRFSGLQFPNYSSELNVNALELDDSALYLCASSAGLAGLLAKNIQYFGAGTRLSVL.

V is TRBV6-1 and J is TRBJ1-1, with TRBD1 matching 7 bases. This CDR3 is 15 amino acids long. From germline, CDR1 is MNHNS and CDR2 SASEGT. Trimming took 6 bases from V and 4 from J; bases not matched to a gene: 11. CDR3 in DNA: TGTGCCAGCAGAGTAACCACAGGGGTAAGCACTGAAGCTTTCTTT. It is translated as CASRVTTGVSTEAFF.

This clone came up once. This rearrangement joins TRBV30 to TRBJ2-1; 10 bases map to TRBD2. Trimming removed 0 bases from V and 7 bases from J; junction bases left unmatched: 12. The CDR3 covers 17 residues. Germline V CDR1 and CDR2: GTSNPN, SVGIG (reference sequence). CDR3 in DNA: TGTGCCTGGAGTGTCTGGACTAGCGGCTTATTAGGGAATGAGCAGTTCTTC. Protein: CAWSVWTSGLLGNEQFF.

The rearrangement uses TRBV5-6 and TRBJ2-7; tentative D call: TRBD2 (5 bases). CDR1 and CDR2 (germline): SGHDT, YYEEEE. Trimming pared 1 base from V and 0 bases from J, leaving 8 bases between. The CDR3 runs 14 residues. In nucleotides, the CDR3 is TGTGCCAGCAGCTTGAGCGGAGTCTCCTACGAGCAGTACTTC. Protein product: CASSLSGVSYEQYF. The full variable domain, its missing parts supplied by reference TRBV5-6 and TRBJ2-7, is DAGVTQSPTHLIKTRGQQVTLRCSPKSGHDTVSWYQQALGQGPQFIFQYYEEEERQRGNFPDRFSGHQFPNYSSELNVNALLLGDSALYLCASSLSGVSYEQYFGPGTRLTVT.

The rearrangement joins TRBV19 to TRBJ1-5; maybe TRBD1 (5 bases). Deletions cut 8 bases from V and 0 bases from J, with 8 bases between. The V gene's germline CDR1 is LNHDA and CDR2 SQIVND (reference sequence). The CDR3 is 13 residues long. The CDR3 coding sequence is TGTGCCAGTTCGGACACTAGCAATCAGCCCCAGCATTTT. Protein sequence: CASSDTSNQPQHF. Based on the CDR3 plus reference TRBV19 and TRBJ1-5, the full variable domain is DGGITQSPKYLFRKEGQNVTLSCEQNLNHDAMYWYRQDPGQGLRLIYYSQIVNDFQKGDIAEGYSVSREKKESFPLTVTSAQKNPTAFYLCASSDTSNQPQHFGDGTRLSIL.

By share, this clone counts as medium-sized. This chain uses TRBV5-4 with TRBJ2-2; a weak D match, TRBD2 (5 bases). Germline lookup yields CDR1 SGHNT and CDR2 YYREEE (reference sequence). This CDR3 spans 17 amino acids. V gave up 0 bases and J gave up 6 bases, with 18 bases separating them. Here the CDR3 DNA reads TGTGCCAGCAGCTTGGGAGTCGGCAGGAGGCTGTCCGGGGAGCTGTTTTTT. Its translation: CASSLGVGRRLSGELFF.